Below, one T cell receptor beta chain is given with its context. These data come from a study of blood T cell repertoires in COVID-19. This CDR3 has 13 amino acids. Germline V gene sequence: CDR1 SGHTA, CDR2 FQGTGA. V lost 4 bases and J 10 bases, leaving 11 bases between the germline ends. Some clones are missing from TCRdb's copy, which holds only in-frame ones; the method was immunoSEQ multiplex PCR. This sample carries around 120,000 clones, around 90% of them seen once, and the ten largest clones take 3.5% to 4.5%. J is TRBJ1-6 and V is TRBV7-3; D ambiguous. Source material: peripheral blood. The receptor comes from a woman in her sixties with COVID-19, enrolled during active disease. The CDR3 is CASSSARGSPLHF. For the CDR3, the DNA is TGTGCCAGCAGCTCCGCCCGGGGATCACCCCTCCACTTT.